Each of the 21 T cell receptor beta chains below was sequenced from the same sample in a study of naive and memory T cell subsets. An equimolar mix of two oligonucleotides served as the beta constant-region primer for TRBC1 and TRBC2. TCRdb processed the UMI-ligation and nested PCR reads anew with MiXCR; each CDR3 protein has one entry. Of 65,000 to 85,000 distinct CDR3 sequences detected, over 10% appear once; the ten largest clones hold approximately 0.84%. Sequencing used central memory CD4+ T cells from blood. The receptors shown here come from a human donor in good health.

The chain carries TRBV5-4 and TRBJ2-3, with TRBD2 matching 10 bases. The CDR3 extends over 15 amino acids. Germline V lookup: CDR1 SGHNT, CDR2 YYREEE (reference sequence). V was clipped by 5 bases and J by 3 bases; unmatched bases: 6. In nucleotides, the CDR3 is TGTGCCAGCAGAGCGGGAGGGATGTTGACAGATACGCAGTATTTT. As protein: CASRAGGMLTDTQYF.

The CDR3 region has the DNA TGTGCCAGGGGACAGGACTACAATGAGCAGTTCTTC. Translation gives CARGQDYNEQFF. The rearrangement links TRBV10-3 to TRBJ2-1; the match to TRBD1 covers 8 bases. V dropped 10 bases and J dropped 3; count of bases not matched to a gene: 2. The CDR3 extends over 12 amino acids. The germline gives CDR1 ENHRY, CDR2 SYGVKD.

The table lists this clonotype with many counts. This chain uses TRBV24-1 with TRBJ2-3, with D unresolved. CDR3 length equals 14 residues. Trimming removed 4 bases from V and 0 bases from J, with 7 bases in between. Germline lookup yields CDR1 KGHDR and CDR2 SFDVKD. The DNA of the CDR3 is TGTGCCACCAGTGACAAGCGAAGCACAGATACGCAGTATTTT. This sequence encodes CATSDKRSTDTQYF.

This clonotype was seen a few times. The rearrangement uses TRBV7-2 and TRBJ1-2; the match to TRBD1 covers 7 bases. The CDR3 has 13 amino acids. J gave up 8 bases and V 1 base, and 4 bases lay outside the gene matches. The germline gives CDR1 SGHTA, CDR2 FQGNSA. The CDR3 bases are TGTGCCAGCAGCTTAGACACAGGGGTGGGCTACACCTTC. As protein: CASSLDTGVGYTF.

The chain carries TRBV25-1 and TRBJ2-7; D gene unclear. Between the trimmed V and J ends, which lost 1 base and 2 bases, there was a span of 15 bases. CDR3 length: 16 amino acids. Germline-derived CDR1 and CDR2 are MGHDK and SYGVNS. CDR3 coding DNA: TGTGCCAGCAGTGAATTCTTTCCAGGCTCCCCCTACGAGCAGTACTTC. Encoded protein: CASSEFFPGSPYEQYF.

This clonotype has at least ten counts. CDR3 bases: TGTGCCAGCAGCGGGGTCGGGTATGGCTACACCTTC. This encodes CASSGVGYGYTF. The chain joins TRBV5-6 to TRBJ1-2; no definite D call. V was cut by 4 bases and J by 5 bases, with 9 bases left in between. Germline CDR1 and CDR2: SGHDT and YYEEEE. The CDR3 sequence is 12 residues long.

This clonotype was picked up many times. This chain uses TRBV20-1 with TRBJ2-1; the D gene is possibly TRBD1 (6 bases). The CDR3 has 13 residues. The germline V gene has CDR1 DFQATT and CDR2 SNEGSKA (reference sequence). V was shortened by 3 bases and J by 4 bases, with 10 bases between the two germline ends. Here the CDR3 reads CSASPGQYNEQFF. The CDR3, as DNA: TGCAGTGCTAGTCCCGGACAGTACAATGAGCAGTTCTTC.

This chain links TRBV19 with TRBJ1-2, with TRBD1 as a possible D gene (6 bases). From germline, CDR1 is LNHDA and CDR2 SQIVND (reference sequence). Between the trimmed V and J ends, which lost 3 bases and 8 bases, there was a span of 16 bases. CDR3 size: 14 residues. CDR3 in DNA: TGTGCCAGTAGTATCCCCCCAGGGGCGAGAGGCTACACCTTC. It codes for CASSIPPGARGYTF.

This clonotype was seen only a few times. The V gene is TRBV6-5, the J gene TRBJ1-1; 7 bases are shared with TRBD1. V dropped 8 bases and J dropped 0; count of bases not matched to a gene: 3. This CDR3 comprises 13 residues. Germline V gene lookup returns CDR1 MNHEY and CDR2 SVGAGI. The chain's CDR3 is CASWGQLNTEAFF. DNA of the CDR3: TGTGCCAGCTGGGGACAGTTGAACACTGAAGCTTTCTTT.

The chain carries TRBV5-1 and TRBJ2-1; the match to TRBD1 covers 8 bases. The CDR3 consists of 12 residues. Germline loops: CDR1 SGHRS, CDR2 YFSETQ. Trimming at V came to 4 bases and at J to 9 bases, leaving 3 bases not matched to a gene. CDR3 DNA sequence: TGCGCCAGCAGCCTACAGGGGGGTGAGCAGTTCTTC. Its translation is CASSLQGGEQFF.

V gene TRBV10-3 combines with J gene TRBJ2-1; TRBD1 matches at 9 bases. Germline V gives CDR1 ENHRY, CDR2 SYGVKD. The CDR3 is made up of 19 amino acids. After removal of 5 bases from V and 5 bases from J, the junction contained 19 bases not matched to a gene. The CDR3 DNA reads TGTGCCATCAGTCCCGGGGCGGGCAAAGGACAGGGGAACCACAATGAGCAGTTCTTC. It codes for CAISPGAGKGQGNHNEQFF.

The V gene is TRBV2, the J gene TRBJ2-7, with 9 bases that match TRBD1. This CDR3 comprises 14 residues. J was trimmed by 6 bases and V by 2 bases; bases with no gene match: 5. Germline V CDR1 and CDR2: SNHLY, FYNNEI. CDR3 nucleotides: TGTGCCAGCAGTGAATTGGACAGGGGAGTCGAGCAGTACTTC. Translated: CASSELDRGVEQYF.

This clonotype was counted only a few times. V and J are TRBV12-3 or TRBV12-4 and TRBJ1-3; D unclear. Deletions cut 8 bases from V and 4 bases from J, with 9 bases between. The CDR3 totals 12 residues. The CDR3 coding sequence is TGTGCCAGCGATAGCGGCGGAAACACCATATATTTT. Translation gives CASDSGGNTIYF.

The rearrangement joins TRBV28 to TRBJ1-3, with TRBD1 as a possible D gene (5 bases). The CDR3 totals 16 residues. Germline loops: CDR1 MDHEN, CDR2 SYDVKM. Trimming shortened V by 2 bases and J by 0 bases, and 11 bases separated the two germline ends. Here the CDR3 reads CASSLTRTTSGNTIYF. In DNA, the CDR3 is TGTGCCAGCAGTTTAACACGGACAACCTCTGGAAACACCATATATTTT.

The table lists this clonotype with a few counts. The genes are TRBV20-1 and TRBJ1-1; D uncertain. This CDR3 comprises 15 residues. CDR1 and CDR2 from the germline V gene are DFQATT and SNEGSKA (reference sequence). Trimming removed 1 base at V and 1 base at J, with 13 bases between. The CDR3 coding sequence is TGCAGTGCTAGAGCCTTTGGACGGAAGAACACTGAAGCTTTCTTT. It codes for CSARAFGRKNTEAFF.

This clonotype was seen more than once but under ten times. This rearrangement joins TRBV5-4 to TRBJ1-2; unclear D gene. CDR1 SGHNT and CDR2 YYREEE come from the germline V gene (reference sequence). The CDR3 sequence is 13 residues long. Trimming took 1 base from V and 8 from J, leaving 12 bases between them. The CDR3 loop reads CASSLRRVDGYTF. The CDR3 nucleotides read TGTGCCAGCAGCTTGAGGAGGGTGGACGGCTACACCTTC.

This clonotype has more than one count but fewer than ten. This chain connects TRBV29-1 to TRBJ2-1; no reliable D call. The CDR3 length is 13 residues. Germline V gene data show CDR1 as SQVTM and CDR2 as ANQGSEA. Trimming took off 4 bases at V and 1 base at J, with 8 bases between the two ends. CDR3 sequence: CSVGGRSYNEQFF. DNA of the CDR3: TGCAGCGTTGGGGGTAGGTCCTACAATGAGCAGTTCTTC.

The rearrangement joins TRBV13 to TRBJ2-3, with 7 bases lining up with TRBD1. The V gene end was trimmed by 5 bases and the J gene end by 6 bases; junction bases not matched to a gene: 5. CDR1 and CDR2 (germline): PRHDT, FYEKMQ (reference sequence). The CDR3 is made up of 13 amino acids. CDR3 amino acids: CASSLGQFDTQYF. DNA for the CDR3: TGTGCCAGCAGCCTGGGACAGTTCGATACGCAGTATTTT.

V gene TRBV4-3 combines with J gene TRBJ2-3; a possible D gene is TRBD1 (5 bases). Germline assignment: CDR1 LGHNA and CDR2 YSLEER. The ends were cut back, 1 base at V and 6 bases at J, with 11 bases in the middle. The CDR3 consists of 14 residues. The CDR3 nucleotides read TGCGCCAGCAGCCAAGGACAGTACGCGGATACGCAGTATTTT. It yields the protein CASSQGQYADTQYF.

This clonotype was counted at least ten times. CDR3 in DNA: TGTGCCACCAGTGATTTCGGGCTAGCGGGAGGGGGTGAGCAGTTCTTC. Translating it yields CATSDFGLAGGGEQFF. This chain uses TRBV24-1 with TRBJ2-1; 12 bases line up with TRBD2. Unmatched junction bases numbered 6, after V lost 1 base and J lost 9 bases. The CDR3 totals 16 residues. CDR1 KGHDR and CDR2 SFDVKD come from the germline V gene.

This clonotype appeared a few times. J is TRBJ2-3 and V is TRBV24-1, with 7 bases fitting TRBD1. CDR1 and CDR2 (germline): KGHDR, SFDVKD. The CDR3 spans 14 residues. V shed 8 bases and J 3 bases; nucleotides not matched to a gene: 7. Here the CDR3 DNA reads TGTGCCACCAAGTCGGGACAGCGTACAGATACGCAGTATTTT. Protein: CATKSGQRTDTQYF.